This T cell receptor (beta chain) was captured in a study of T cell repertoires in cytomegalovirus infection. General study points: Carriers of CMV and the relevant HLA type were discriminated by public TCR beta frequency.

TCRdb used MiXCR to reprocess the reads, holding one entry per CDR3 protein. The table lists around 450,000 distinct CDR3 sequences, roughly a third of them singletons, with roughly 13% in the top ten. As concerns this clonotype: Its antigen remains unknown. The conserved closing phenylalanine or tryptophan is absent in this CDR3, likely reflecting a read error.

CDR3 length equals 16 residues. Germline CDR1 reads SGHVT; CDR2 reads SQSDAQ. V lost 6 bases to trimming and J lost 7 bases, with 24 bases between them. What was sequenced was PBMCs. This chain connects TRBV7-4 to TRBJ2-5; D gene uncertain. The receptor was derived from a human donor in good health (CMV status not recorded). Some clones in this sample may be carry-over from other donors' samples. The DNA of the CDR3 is TGTGCCAGCAGTTTCCCCCACAGACTGGGAAAGGGGACCCAGTACTCC. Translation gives CASSFPHRLGKGTQYS.